Described below is a single T cell receptor (beta chain) sequence and its context. This clonotype showed up just a few times. Its antigen is currently not known. No base quality information exists; no much larger clone differs at one position. Library construction relied on 5' RACE. This sample was sequenced with an Illumina HiSeq 2000. A universal primer binding site was added through template switching, and the final cDNA carried a unique molecular identifier so that TCR cDNA molecules could be counted accurately. Specific primers in the conserved constant-segment region were used to synthesize first-strand cDNA for the TCR alpha and beta chains. To control for contamination, each cDNA library was double barcoded with a SMART-Mk sample barcode plus Illumina barcodes. Two successive PCR steps introduced TruSeq adapter sequences along with Illumina sample barcodes. TCR alpha and beta cDNA libraries were sequenced on the Illumina HiSeq platform with custom primers. The study's own analysis went as follows. Raw reads were processed with MiGEC to extract unique molecular identifiers, and MiXCR was used to determine CDR3 positions. Recombination models were inferred per individual with the repgenHMM and IGoR tools using an EM algorithm. The analysis of shared clonotypes was done with the tcR package in R, with sharing normalized by the product of cloneset sizes. To study raw recombination without the effects of thymic and clonal selection, out-of-frame nonproductive sequences were analyzed. TCRdb's own reprocessing of the public reads used fastp at Q25 and MiXCR and kept productive beta chains. Each CDR3 protein appears once, grouped with its most common genes and DNA. The V and J calls shown here were made by TCRdb, not taken from the authors' results. This sample comprises 700,000 to 950,000 distinct CDR3 sequences, roughly 12% of them detected only once. Around 1.5% of the sample rests with the top ten.

This record belongs to a study of identical twins (TCRdb year 2016). A note on the overall study: TCR alpha and beta repertoires from monozygotic twins, unrelated adults of various ages and cord blood were deep-sequenced to test whether fetal clonotypes persist. To rule out contamination, replicate twin experiments were performed at different times with different library preparation protocols. The paper as a whole reports these results and caveats: Compared with coincidental sharing between unrelated individuals, out-of-frame TCR alpha sequences shared between twins showed an excess of sequences with low generation probability. Abundant cord blood beta clonotypes carried fewer insertions; young adult naive repertoires showed a weaker similar trend, while memory repertoires showed none. In beta out-of-frame sequences, excess twin sharing was weaker, because having fewer shared sequences lowered the signal-to-noise ratio. In monozygotic twins, out-of-frame TCR alpha sharing was systematically underestimated by recombination models, although the models agreed with sharing between unrelated individuals. Because the same donors could not be followed over many years, the conclusions depended on cross-sectional statistical analysis. Zero-insertion analyses could be partly confounded by invariant T cells such as MAIT and iNKT, though diverse VJ usage argued against such confounding for most clonotypes.

Including the terminal cysteine and phenylalanine, the CDR3 comprises 16 residues. The only DNA kept is the CDR3, 48 bases in frame from the first base. Trimming at the junction amounts to 2 bases on V and 2 bases on J, and the germline ends lie 13 bases apart. From a lookup of the germline V gene (reference sequence), CDR1 and CDR2 are SEHNR and FQNEAQ. Every donor was a healthy Caucasian. Three pairs of female monozygotic twins, all aged 18 to 29 years, were included in the twin cohort. Peripheral blood mononuclear cells were the source from which RNA for the TCR libraries was isolated. These data were also filed under a second study, of yellow fever vaccine responses in identical twins. That second report states: The T cell response to vaccination in identical twins was reported by the authors to appear partly convergent and partly personalized. In identical twins, the study followed T cell clones that responded to the vaccine with precision.

The rearranged chain carries TRBV7-9 and TRBJ2-1; the D segment could be TRBD1, given 6 matching bases. The receptor was derived from a woman under 30 in good health. The sequenced sample was PBMCs. The CDR3: CASSLRAQGPYNEQFF. The DNA sequence is TGTGCCAGCAGCTTACGGGCCCAGGGGCCCTACAATGAGCAGTTCTTC.